These 5 T cell receptor beta chains share one sample of origin, sequenced in a study of Ad26.COV2.S vaccination and SARS-CoV-2 variants (dated by TCRdb to about 2021). Libraries were built with the immunoSEQ multiplex PCR assay. TCRdb carries this immuneACCESS record with in-frame sequences only. Its versions omit some clonotypes, under half of them owing to an unresolved V gene in the studies checked, with the rest unexplained. Present in this sample are hundreds of thousands of clones, about 90% of which were seen just once. The ten top clones hold 1.5% of the sample. The treatment or condition label on this specimen signifies: 15 to 20 received Ad26.COV2.S at low or high dose, single or two shots; about five received placebo; per-sample allocation not given. For vaccine and placebo recipients, repertoires were sequenced using samples collected on day 63 after the first injection. The sequencing here drew on peripheral blood, taken in a trial of Ad26.COV2.S vaccine versus placebo. These receptors all come from a person between 18 and 59 years old who received the Ad26.COV2.S COVID-19 vaccine or a placebo.

The chain links TRBV10-1 to TRBJ2-5; 9 bases are shared with TRBD1. CDR3 length: 13 amino acids. Unmatched junction bases numbered 8, after V lost 10 bases and J lost 5 bases. CDR1 WNHNN and CDR2 SYGVQD come from the germline V gene (reference sequence). The CDR3 here is CATSQGAAETQYF. The CDR3 bases are TGCGCCACCTCACAGGGGGCAGCGGAGACCCAGTACTTC.

Concerning this clone: Other DNA variants within this sample encode the same CDR3. The V and J genes are TRBV30 and TRBJ1-5; the D gene is possibly TRBD1 (5 bases). Trimming left V 0 bases short and J 3 bases short, with 6 bases between. The CDR3 is made up of 13 amino acids. Germline V gives CDR1 GTSNPN, CDR2 SVGIG (reference sequence). The CDR3 sequence: CAWSVGDNQPQHF. The CDR3 nucleotides are TGTGCCTGGAGTGTAGGGGACAATCAGCCCCAGCATTTT.

This chain links TRBV30 with TRBJ1-1; D remains unclear. V shed 0 bases and J shed 10 bases, with 12 bases lying between them. Germline V gene lookup returns CDR1 GTSNPN and CDR2 SVGIG (reference sequence). The CDR3 has 12 residues. Written as DNA, the CDR3 is TGTGCCTGGAGTGTACTTACAGAGGGAGCTTTCTTT. Translation: CAWSVLTEGAFF. The entire variable domain, with the rest obtained from reference TRBV30 and TRBJ1-1, is as follows: SQTIHQWPATLVQPVGSPLSLECTVEGTSNPNLYWYRQAAGRGLQLLFYSVGIGQISSEVPQNLSASRPQDRQFILSSKKLLLSDSGFYLCAWSVLTEGAFFGQGTRLTVV.

The chain carries TRBV30 and TRBJ1-1; D remains ambiguous. The CDR3 has 13 residues. V lost 0 bases to trimming and J lost 7 bases, with 12 bases between them. Germline V gene lookup returns CDR1 GTSNPN and CDR2 SVGIG (reference sequence). CDR3 residues: CAWSVRIRHEAFF. The DNA of the CDR3 is TGTGCCTGGAGTGTCCGCATACGACATGAAGCTTTCTTT.

Only a few counts were recorded for this clone. The chain uses TRBV25-1 and TRBJ1-1; D unclear. Deletions cut 6 bases from V and 0 bases from J, with 8 bases between. The V gene's germline CDR1 is MGHDK and CDR2 SYGVNS. This CDR3 is built from 13 residues. CDR3 coding DNA: TGTGCCAGCAGCCGGTTAGTGAACACTGAAGCTTTCTTT. As protein: CASSRLVNTEAFF.